The source of this TCR beta chain is a study of cytomegalovirus exposure and HLA in healthy donors. Overall study results and limits: TCR beta chain V- and J-gene trimming was linked, in a later analysis, to a missense variant in DCLRE1C.

PCR primers comprised 60 Vbeta and 13 Jbeta primers. TCRdb's table, derived via immunoSEQ multiplex PCR, lists solely in-frame clones and lacks some. Among about 200,000 clones listed, 65% to 85% were seen once. This CDR3 has 18 residues. Trimming removed 2 bases from V and 2 bases from J; junction bases left unmatched: 10. Germline CDR1 reads MGHRA; CDR2 reads YSYEKL. Points on this clone: The antigen is not known.

Sequencing input: PBMCs. The TCR comes from a young man in good health and CMV-seronegative. The V and J genes are TRBV4-1 and TRBJ2-3; 10 bases align to TRBD2. CDR3 sequence: CASSQSLAGVTYTDTQYF. The CDR3 DNA is TGCGCCAGCAGCCAAAGCCTAGCGGGGGTGACGTACACAGATACGCAGTATTTT.